This passage covers 10 T cell receptor beta chains from one sample sequenced in a study of blood T cell repertoires in COVID-19 (dated by TCRdb to 2020 to 2022). Library preparation used the immunoSEQ multiplex PCR assay. TCRdb obtained this table from immuneACCESS and retained in-frame rearrangements with V and J assigned. These tables miss some clones; where compared with another copy, unresolved V genes account for less than half of the shortfall, and the remainder is unexplained. The sample data list 190,000 or so clones, and around 87% of these were observed just once. The ten largest clonotypes hold approximately 2.2% of the sample. Sequencing used PBMCs or T cells enriched from blood (not recorded which). The receptors come from a woman in her twenties or thirties who had recovered from COVID-19.

The chain uses TRBV10-3 and TRBJ1-2; D might be TRBD1 (5 bases). The CDR3 runs to 15 residues. CDR1 ENHRY and CDR2 SYGVKD come from the germline V gene. V was cut by 6 bases and J by 4 bases, with 18 bases left in between. CDR3 residues: CAISRLDGQGYGYTF. CDR3 coding DNA: TGTGCCATCAGCAGACTCGATGGTCAGGGCTATGGCTACACCTTC.

This chain connects TRBV6-5 to TRBJ2-7, with D possibly TRBD1 on 6 matching bases. Trimming removed 4 bases at V and 4 bases at J, with 8 bases between. The CDR3 loop spans 12 amino acids. Germline V lookup: CDR1 MNHEY, CDR2 SVGAGI. CDR3 sequence reads: CASSSQGYEQYF. The CDR3 nucleotides read TGTGCCAGCAGTTCCCAGGGGTACGAGCAGTACTTC.

This clone showed up just a few times. The chain's CDR3 is CASSRDRVQLETQYF. The CDR3 bases are TGTGCCAGCAGCCGGGACAGGGTACAGTTAGAGACCCAGTACTTC. This chain links TRBV6-5 with TRBJ2-5; 9 bases are shared with TRBD1. Unmatched junction bases numbered 9, after V lost 6 bases and J lost 4 bases. The CDR3 is made up of 15 amino acids. Germline V gene sequence: CDR1 MNHEY, CDR2 SVGAGI.

The chain carries TRBV11-2 and TRBJ1-1; 7 bases match TRBD1. Trimming took 4 bases from V and 5 from J; bases not matched to a gene: 4. There are 13 residues in the CDR3. Germline V CDR1 and CDR2: SGHAT, FQNNGV. CDR3 sequence: CASSSTGWTEAFF. The CDR3, as DNA: TGTGCCAGCAGCTCGACAGGGTGGACTGAAGCTTTCTTT. Complete variable domain (other parts from reference TRBV11-2 and TRBJ1-1): EAGVAQSPRYKIIEKRQSVAFWCNPISGHATLYWYQQILGQGPKLLIQFQNNGVVDDSQLPKDRFSAERLKGVDSTLKIQPAKLEDSAVYLCASSSTGWTEAFFGQGTRLTVV.

The rearrangement uses TRBV29-1 and TRBJ1-5, with TRBD1 as a possible D gene (6 bases). Germline CDR1 reads SQVTM; CDR2 reads ANQGSEA. V was clipped by 6 bases and J by 4 bases, with 10 bases between them. This CDR3 has 12 residues. CDR3: CSVGAGNQPQHF. CDR3 in DNA: TGCAGCGTGGGGGCAGGAAATCAGCCCCAGCATTTT.

The chain combines TRBV19 with TRBJ2-3, with TRBD1 matching 9 bases. The ends lost 9 bases at V and 3 bases at J; junction bases unmatched: 7. The germline CDR1 and CDR2 sequences are LNHDA and SQIVND (reference sequence). CDR3 length: 14 amino acids. The CDR3 protein is CASQGQGLTDTQYF. The CDR3 nucleotides are TGTGCCAGCCAGGGACAGGGATTGACAGATACGCAGTATTTT.

This sequence joins TRBV10-3 and TRBJ1-1; a possible D gene is TRBD1 (6 bases). In germline, CDR1 is ENHRY, CDR2 SYGVKD. This CDR3 has 13 amino acids. V was clipped by 6 bases and J by 2 bases, with 10 bases between them. Written as DNA, the CDR3 is TGTGCCATCAGGGACAGTTCAAACACTGAAGCTTTCTTT. This codes for CAIRDSSNTEAFF.

V usage is TRBV18 and J usage is TRBJ1-1, with 9 bases aligning to TRBD1. The germline gives CDR1 KGHSH, CDR2 LQKENI. The trim removed 3 bases at V and 4 bases at J, leaving 6 bases unmatched. The CDR3 covers 15 residues. CDR3 region: CASSPLTGGSTEAFF. CDR3 in DNA: TGTGCCAGCTCACCCCTGACAGGGGGAAGCACTGAAGCTTTCTTT.

This clone was seen once. The V gene is TRBV7-6, the J gene TRBJ2-7, with TRBD1 matching over 10 bases. In germline, CDR1 is SGHVS, CDR2 FNYEAQ. Germline trimming cut 5 bases from V and 1 base from J; bases unmatched to any gene: 11. CDR3 size: 17 residues. The CDR3 here is CASSPNGGGQGSYEQYF. The DNA of the CDR3 is TGTGCCAGCAGCCCAAATGGGGGGGGACAGGGGTCCTACGAGCAGTACTTC.

V gene TRBV5-1 combines with J gene TRBJ2-3; 8 positions agree with TRBD1. The junction had 4 bases not matched to a gene; V was cut back by 4 bases and J by 0 bases. Germline assignment: CDR1 SGHRS and CDR2 YFSETQ. The CDR3 length is 15 residues. CDR3 sequence reads: CASSTGQGSTDTQYF. CDR3 nucleotide sequence: TGCGCCAGCAGCACCGGACAGGGCAGCACAGATACGCAGTATTTT.